These 26 T cell receptor beta chains were all obtained from the same sample, sequenced in a study of OX40 agonist ivuxolimab in advanced cancers. This table comes from immunoSEQ multiplex PCR, and its TCRdb copy is limited to in-frame clones, with some not included. The sample carries 57,000 or so clones, approximately 90% recorded once. The input for sequencing was CD4+ or CD8+ T cells sorted from blood, taken in a trial of the OX40 agonist ivuxolimab. Every receptor here comes from an adult with an advanced solid tumor such as melanoma, head and neck, liver or kidney cancer.

V and J are TRBV5-1 and TRBJ1-1, with 8 bases fitting TRBD1. The CDR3 loop spans 14 amino acids. Germline values: CDR1 SGHRS, CDR2 YFSETQ. J was trimmed by 3 bases and V by 3 bases; bases with no gene match: 4. The DNA of the CDR3 is TGCGCCAGCAGCTCAGGGGGCGCGGACACTGAAGCTTTCTTT. Its protein product is CASSSGGADTEAFF.

The rearrangement joins TRBV19 to TRBJ2-3; D remains unclear. The CDR3 is 13 residues long. V was cut by 6 bases and J by 3 bases, with 10 bases left in between. Germline V CDR1 and CDR2: LNHDA, SQIVND (reference sequence). The CDR3 reads CASRSSGTDTQYF. DNA for the CDR3: TGTGCCAGTAGATCCTCTGGTACAGATACGCAGTATTTT.

This clone came up a few times. Here the CDR3 reads CASSEGGWTSVQETQYF. In nucleotides, the CDR3 is TGTGCCAGCAGTGAAGGGGGGTGGACTAGTGTTCAAGAGACCCAGTACTTC. The chain couples TRBV6-1 to TRBJ2-5, with 7 bases lining up with TRBD2. The CDR3 contains 17 residues. Germline CDR1 is MNHNS and CDR2 is SASEGT. J lost 2 bases, V lost 1 base, and 10 bases had no gene match.

This clone has a single count. The chain carries TRBV5-1 and TRBJ1-1; 7 nucleotides match TRBD1. With V trimmed by 1 base and J by 9 bases, 9 bases remained unmatched. The CDR3 spans 14 residues. Germline assignment: CDR1 SGHRS and CDR2 YFSETQ. CDR3 sequence (DNA): TGCGCCAGCAGCTTGTTGGAGGCACAGGGGCAAGCTTTCTTT. This gives the protein CASSLLEAQGQAFF.

J is TRBJ1-4 and V is TRBV5-6; no definite D call. Germline loops: CDR1 SGHDT, CDR2 YYEEEE. V lost 0 bases and J lost 5, with 5 bases in between. The CDR3 has 13 amino acids. The CDR3 spells CASSLGLNEKLFF. CDR3 in DNA: TGTGCCAGCAGCTTGGGGCTGAATGAAAAACTGTTTTTT.

The V call is TRBV10-2, the J call TRBJ2-5, with 9 nucleotides matching TRBD2. This CDR3 is built from 15 residues. V shed 3 bases, J shed 5 bases, and the junction held 7 bases outside the gene matches. From germline, CDR1 is WSHSY and CDR2 SAAADI. The CDR3 DNA follows: TGCGCCAGCAGTGACCTTAGCGGGGGAAGGGAGACCCAGTACTTC. This encodes CASSDLSGGRETQYF.

The CDR3 coding sequence is TGTGCCAGCAGCCGGGACGCAGCCACACCCCTCCACTTT. Protein: CASSRDAATPLHF. The V and J genes are TRBV27 and TRBJ1-6; TRBD1 is a possible D gene (5 bases). Germline V gene sequence: CDR1 MNHEY, CDR2 SMNVEV (reference sequence). There are 13 residues in the CDR3. The ends were cut back, 6 bases at V and 11 bases at J, with 14 bases in the middle.

The rearrangement uses TRBV10-3 and TRBJ1-2, with D perhaps TRBD1 (6 bases). CDR3 length equals 14 residues. V lost 8 bases, J lost 7 bases, and 20 bases lay in between. Germline loops: CDR1 ENHRY, CDR2 SYGVKD. Here the CDR3 reads CAISGALPAVGYTF. CDR3 sequence (DNA): TGTGCCATCTCAGGGGCCCTCCCGGCTGTTGGCTACACCTTC.

The chain combines TRBV2 with TRBJ2-5; TRBD1 aligns across 10 bases. The J call may be incorrect, as the DNA end agrees better with TRBJ2-7. Germline CDR1 reads SNHLY; CDR2 reads FYNNEI. This CDR3 is 14 amino acids long. The CDR3 protein is CASSPGTGDYEQYF. In DNA, the CDR3 is TGTGCCAGCAGCCCCGGGACAGGGGACTACGAGCAGTACTTC.

The chain has TRBV18 and TRBJ2-7; D may be TRBD1 or TRBD2 (5 bases each). The CDR3 is 13 amino acids. CDR1 is KGHSH and CDR2 is LQKENI in the germline V gene. Deletions cut 0 bases from V and 5 bases from J, with 8 bases between. The CDR3 sequence: CASSPPRDHEQYF. DNA of the CDR3: TGTGCCAGCTCACCACCGAGGGACCACGAGCAGTACTTC.

J is TRBJ2-7 and V is TRBV11-2; no definite D call. This CDR3 is 11 amino acids long. The germline CDR1 and CDR2 sequences are SGHAT and FQNNGV. V lost 2 bases to trimming and J lost 6 bases, with 5 bases between them. CDR3 region: CASSLTIEQYF. The CDR3 nucleotides read TGTGCCAGCAGCTTAACCATCGAGCAGTACTTC.

The rearrangement uses TRBV5-8 and TRBJ1-5, with unresolved D. The germline gives CDR1 SGHTS, CDR2 YDEGEE. The CDR3 is 13 residues long. The V and J ends lost 1 base and 4 bases respectively, with 6 bases between them. As DNA, the CDR3 is TGTGCCAGCAGCTTGCAATTTAATCAGCCCCAGCATTTT. As protein: CASSLQFNQPQHF.

The chain joins TRBV19 to TRBJ1-5, with D unclear. The ends were cut back, 2 bases at V and 0 bases at J, with 5 bases in the middle. The CDR3 has 14 amino acids. Looked up from germline, CDR1 is LNHDA and CDR2 is SQIVND (reference sequence). The CDR3 DNA sequence: TGTGCCAGTAGTATACTCGGTAGCAATCAGCCCCAGCATTTT. Protein product: CASSILGSNQPQHF.

This chain links TRBV19 with TRBJ1-2, with 7 bases aligning to TRBD1. This CDR3 contains 14 residues. Germline CDR1 reads LNHDA; CDR2 reads SQIVND (reference sequence). J lost 8 bases, V lost 3 bases, and 9 bases had no gene match. In nucleotides, the CDR3 is TGTGCCAGTAGTATCCTTGACAGGGTCAAAGGCTACACCTTC. This translates into CASSILDRVKGYTF.

The J gene is TRBJ1-1, the V gene TRBV5-1; 8 bases line up with TRBD1. Trimming cost V 5 bases and J 1 base; bases outside gene matches: 7. The CDR3 consists of 15 residues. Germline V gene data show CDR1 as SGHRS and CDR2 as YFSETQ. CDR3 loop: CASRAGGGGNTEAFF. In nucleotides, the CDR3 is TGCGCCAGCAGGGCAGGGGGCGGTGGGAACACTGAAGCTTTCTTT.

The gene calls are TRBV27 and TRBJ2-5; TRBD1 might be the D (5 bases). The CDR3 runs to 13 residues. The germline V gene encodes CDR1 MNHEY and CDR2 SMNVEV (reference sequence). The V end was cut by 2 bases, the J end by 5 bases, with 9 bases between. The CDR3 DNA sequence: TGTGCCAGCAGTTTAAGGGGCCGGGAGACCCAGTACTTC. This encodes CASSLRGRETQYF.

The rearrangement joins TRBV19 to TRBJ1-1; D not certain. CDR1 is LNHDA and CDR2 is SQIVND in the germline V gene (reference sequence). Trimming removed 6 bases at V and 0 bases at J, with 11 bases between. CDR3 size: 14 residues. The CDR3 loop reads CASRSPRLNTEAFF. The CDR3 DNA reads TGTGCCAGTAGATCCCCAAGACTGAACACTGAAGCTTTCTTT.

The chain recombines TRBV5-5 with TRBJ2-1; 10 positions agree with TRBD2. Germline V gene sequence: CDR1 SGHKS, CDR2 YYEKEE (reference sequence). V shed 3 bases, J shed 3 bases, and the junction held 3 bases outside the gene matches. This CDR3 comprises 15 residues. CDR3 DNA sequence: TGTGCCAGCAGCTCAGGGACTAGCGACTACAATGAGCAGTTCTTC. Amino acid sequence: CASSSGTSDYNEQFF.

Written as DNA, the CDR3 is TGTGCCAGCAGCTCGTACGGACAGGGGGAAAACTATGGCTACACCTTC. The encoded protein is CASSSYGQGENYGYTF. The chain couples TRBV7-9 to TRBJ1-2; 10 nucleotides line up with TRBD1. Germline CDR1 reads SEHNR; CDR2 reads FQNEAQ (reference sequence). After removal of 4 bases from V and 2 bases from J, the junction contained 7 bases not matched to a gene. The CDR3 contains 16 residues. The whole variable domain, filled in from reference TRBV7-9 and TRBJ1-2, reads DTGVSQNPRHKITKRGQNVTFRCDPISEHNRLYWYRQTLGQGPEFLTYFQNEAQLEKSRLLSDRFSAERPKGSFSTLEIQRTEQGDSAMYLCASSSYGQGENYGYTFGSGTRLTVV.

In DNA, the CDR3 is TGTGCCACCAGCAGAGATCATGGGCAGCCCTACGAGCAGTACTTC. As protein: CATSRDHGQPYEQYF. J is TRBJ2-7 and V is TRBV15; D is uncertain. Germline assignment: CDR1 LNHNV and CDR2 YYDKDF (reference sequence). V was cut by 0 bases and J by 2 bases, with 11 bases left in between. The CDR3 has 15 amino acids.

This chain links TRBV11-2 with TRBJ1-2; 8 bases align to TRBD1. Germline assignment: CDR1 SGHAT and CDR2 FQNNGV. J lost 4 bases, V lost 5 bases, and 12 bases had no gene match. The CDR3 length is 16 residues. In DNA form, the CDR3 reads TGTGCCAGCAGCCCATTGACCGGGCAGGGGGCCTATGGCTACACCTTC. Translating it yields CASSPLTGQGAYGYTF.

Here the CDR3 reads CASSLVGTGNSPLHF. The CDR3 DNA is TGTGCCAGCAGCTTAGTCGGGACAGGGAATTCACCCCTCCACTTT. The chain combines TRBV7-9 with TRBJ1-6, with 9 bases lining up with TRBD1. Germline assignment: CDR1 SEHNR and CDR2 FQNEAQ (reference sequence). This CDR3 has 15 amino acids. With V trimmed by 1 base and J by 7 bases, 2 bases remained unmatched.

The chain joins TRBV18 to TRBJ2-2; the D gene is possibly TRBD1 (6 bases). The CDR3 consists of 16 residues. In germline, CDR1 is KGHSH, CDR2 LQKENI. V lost 2 bases to trimming and J lost 2 bases, with 12 bases between them. CDR3 residues: CASSPLGAPNTGELFF. The CDR3 region has the DNA TGTGCCAGCTCACCATTGGGGGCCCCAAACACCGGGGAGCTGTTTTTT.

The chain recombines TRBV4-1 with TRBJ1-5, with TRBD1 identical over 10 bases. CDR1 is MGHRA and CDR2 is YSYEKL in the germline V gene. The CDR3 is 15 residues long. With V trimmed by 1 base and J by 5 bases, 2 bases remained unmatched. CDR3 coding DNA: TGCGCCAGCAGCCAAGGGGACAGGGGTCATCAGCCCCAGCATTTT. Translating gives CASSQGDRGHQPQHF.

The chain employs TRBV28 and TRBJ2-4, with a possible D match to TRBD1 (6 bases). V dropped 6 bases and J dropped 0 bases, with 12 bases sitting between them. This CDR3 is built from 15 residues. Per the germline V gene, CDR1 is MDHEN and CDR2 is SYDVKM. Written as DNA, the CDR3 is TGTGCCAGCAGCGGGACACAGACAGCCAAAAACATTCAGTACTTC. Its translation is CASSGTQTAKNIQYF.

The rearrangement links TRBV6-5 to TRBJ1-4; D not resolved. This CDR3 contains 15 residues. CDR1 is MNHEY and CDR2 is SVGAGI in the germline V gene. V lost 5 bases, J lost 3 bases, and 13 bases lay in between. CDR3 coding DNA: TGTGCCAGCAGTACCACGGGGAGGGCTAATGAAAAACTGTTTTTT. Encoded protein: CASSTTGRANEKLFF.